Below are 30 T cell receptor beta chains sequenced from a single sample in a study of brain metastases from non-small cell lung cancer. Libraries were prepared by immunoSEQ multiplex PCR; TCRdb keeps only in-frame clonotypes and omits some of them. This sample has 400 or so clones, with around four fifths found just once. Sequenced material: tissue from a brain metastasis. Source of these receptors: a donor aged 40 or older with non-small cell lung cancer.

As to this clone: Germline and junction disagree at one end, which may indicate a read error. The chain couples TRBV6-5 to TRBJ1-2, with D perhaps TRBD1 (6 bases). The CDR3 has 13 residues. Looked up from germline, CDR1 is MNHEY and CDR2 is SVGAGI. This chain's CDR3 is CASRGGGDQGYTF. The CDR3 nucleotides read TGTGCCAGCAGGGGTGGGGGCGATCAAGGCTACACCTTT.

The CDR3 region has the DNA TGTGCCAGCAGCGGAATGGGACCCCCAAATACGCAGTATTTT. Amino acids: CASSGMGPPNTQYF. The rearrangement links TRBV5-4 to TRBJ2-3; D might be TRBD1 or TRBD2, each matching 5 bases. Germline V gives CDR1 SGHNT, CDR2 YYREEE (reference sequence). The CDR3 totals 14 residues. V was clipped by 4 bases and J by 7 bases, with 16 bases between them.

Only one count was recorded for this clone. V is TRBV29-1 and J is TRBJ2-1, with D tentatively TRBD1 (6 bases). Trimming left V 3 bases short and J 8 bases short, with 17 bases between. Germline values: CDR1 SQVTM, CDR2 ANQGSEA. The length of the CDR3 is 14 residues. The CDR3 DNA reads as TGCAGCGTTGATTTATACTTCAGGGGCGATGAGCAGTTCTTC. Protein sequence: CSVDLYFRGDEQFF.

V is TRBV7-2 and J is TRBJ2-2; 10 bases are shared with TRBD2. The CDR3 is 17 amino acids. J lost 6 bases, V lost 5 bases, and 12 bases had no gene match. Germline values: CDR1 SGHTA, CDR2 FQGNSA. The CDR3 reads CASSQRSGRAAAGELFF. CDR3 bases: TGTGCCAGCAGCCAACGGAGCGGGAGGGCCGCGGCCGGGGAGCTGTTTTTT.

The chain joins TRBV5-1 to TRBJ1-3; D perhaps matches TRBD1 (5 bases). The CDR3 spans 14 residues. Germline V gene sequence: CDR1 SGHRS, CDR2 YFSETQ. V gave up 2 bases and J gave up 2 bases, with 8 bases separating them. The CDR3 DNA is TGCGCCAGCAGCTTACCAGGGACTGGAAACACCATATATTTT. Encoded protein: CASSLPGTGNTIYF.

V is TRBV18 and J is TRBJ1-3; TRBD1 agrees at 7 bases. Per germline, CDR1 KGHSH and CDR2 LQKENI. Trimming at V came to 3 bases and at J to 0 bases, leaving 11 bases not matched to a gene. The CDR3 runs 18 residues. The CDR3, as DNA: TGTGCCAGCTCACCTCAGCCGGGACAGCTGAGCTCTGGAAACACCATATATTTT. Residues: CASSPQPGQLSSGNTIYF. Full variable domain (rest looked up from reference TRBV18 and TRBJ1-3): NAGVMQNPRHLVRRRGQEARLRCSPMKGHSHVYWYRQLPEEGLKFMVYLQKENIIDESGMPKERFSAEFPKEGPSILRIQQVVRGDSAAYFCASSPQPGQLSSGNTIYFGEGSWLTVV.

The V gene is TRBV7-2, the J gene TRBJ2-7; possibly TRBD1 or TRBD2 for D (6 bases each). This CDR3 is 13 amino acids long. V lost 5 bases and J 9 bases, leaving 17 bases between the germline ends. Germline values: CDR1 SGHTA, CDR2 FQGNSA. CDR3 sequence (DNA): TGTGCCAGCAGCGACGCTCGGGGGCCGGGGCAGTACTTC. Translating gives CASSDARGPGQYF.

The chain carries TRBV5-1 and TRBJ1-5, with D hard to call. This CDR3 has 14 residues. V dropped 0 bases and J dropped 3 bases, with 7 bases sitting between them. The germline V gene encodes CDR1 SGHRS and CDR2 YFSETQ. The CDR3 sequence is CASSLEGPNQPQHF. For the CDR3, the DNA is TGCGCCAGCAGCTTGGAAGGGCCCAATCAGCCCCAGCATTTT.

Only a few counts were recorded for this clone. This sequence joins TRBV28 and TRBJ2-3; possible D gene TRBD2, 6 bases. The CDR3 length is 16 residues. Germline CDR1 reads MDHEN; CDR2 reads SYDVKM. V lost 2 bases and J lost 0, with 12 bases in between. In nucleotides, the CDR3 is TGTGCCAGCAGTTTACGGAAGCGGGCTAGCACAGATACGCAGTATTTT. Translated, it gives CASSLRKRASTDTQYF.

On this clone itself: A junction end diverges from the germline sequence, so it may reflect a read error. The chain is built from TRBV9 and TRBJ2-7; tentative D call: TRBD2 (5 bases). CDR3 length: 15 amino acids. Looked up from germline, CDR1 is SGDLS and CDR2 is YYNGEE. The DNA for the CDR3 is TGTGCCAGCAGCGAGGCCCTAGGAGGAACCTACGAGCAGTGCTTC. Translated, it gives CASSEALGGTYEQCF.

The chain uses TRBV7-9 and TRBJ1-6, with D hard to call. Germline loops: CDR1 SEHNR, CDR2 FQNEAQ (reference sequence). The CDR3 covers 11 residues. Between the trimmed V and J ends, which lost 4 bases and 14 bases, there was a span of 9 bases. CDR3 DNA: TGTGCCAGCAGCTCCCTAGGGTCCCTCCACTTT. It encodes CASSSLGSLHF. The full variable domain, its missing parts supplied by reference TRBV7-9 and TRBJ1-6, is DTGVSQNPRHKITKRGQNVTFRCDPISEHNRLYWYRQTLGQGPEFLTYFQNEAQLEKSRLLSDRFSAERPKGSFSTLEIQRTEQGDSAMYLCASSSLGSLHFGNGTRLTVT.

This clone has a handful of counts. J is TRBJ2-3 and V is TRBV6-4; TRBD1 agrees at 9 bases. The V segment lost 0 bases and the J segment 4 bases; nucleotides outside the gene matches: 5. This CDR3 is 16 amino acids long. The germline V gene encodes CDR1 MRHNA and CDR2 SNTAGT. CDR3 DNA: TGTGCCAGCAGTGACTCGACCGGGACAGGGTCAGATACGCAGTATTTT. Residues: CASSDSTGTGSDTQYF.

The J gene is TRBJ1-4, the V gene TRBV5-6; 11 nucleotides line up with TRBD1. After removal of 0 bases from V and 10 bases from J, the junction contained 11 bases not matched to a gene. The V gene's germline CDR1 is SGHDT and CDR2 YYEEEE. The CDR3 consists of 17 residues. DNA of the CDR3: TGTGCCAGCAGCTTGGGCCTCGGACAGGGGGCCTTTGGAAAACTGTTTTTT. Protein: CASSLGLGQGAFGKLFF.

The rearrangement uses TRBV24-1 and TRBJ1-5, with TRBD1 as a possible D gene (5 bases). There are 13 residues in the CDR3. Trimming removed 7 bases from V and 9 bases from J, with 15 bases in between. Germline lookup yields CDR1 KGHDR and CDR2 SFDVKD. The chain's CDR3 is CATRGGASGPQHF. The CDR3 DNA reads as TGTGCCACCAGGGGAGGGGCCTCCGGGCCCCAGCATTTT.

The chain employs TRBV6-5 and TRBJ2-4; 9 nucleotides match TRBD1. The CDR3 length is 15 residues. Trimming at V came to 6 bases and at J to 5 bases, leaving 8 bases not matched to a gene. Germline loops: CDR1 MNHEY, CDR2 SVGAGI. The CDR3 DNA is TGTGCCAGCAGACTAGGACAGGGGCAAGAAAACATTCAGTACTTC. Amino acid sequence: CASRLGQGQENIQYF.

A few counts support this clone. This chain connects TRBV7-3 to TRBJ2-2; D assignment may be TRBD1 or TRBD2 (5 bases each). From germline, CDR1 is SGHTA and CDR2 FQGTGA. The CDR3 totals 14 residues. V dropped 4 bases and J dropped 5 bases, with 11 bases sitting between them. The CDR3 loop reads CASSSGWGTGELFF. The CDR3 DNA reads as TGTGCCAGCAGCTCAGGCTGGGGGACCGGGGAGCTGTTTTTT.

The rearrangement links TRBV28 to TRBJ1-4, with D possibly being TRBD1 (5 bases). V was cut by 5 bases and J by 3 bases, with 10 bases left in between. The CDR3 length is 14 residues. Germline loops: CDR1 MDHEN, CDR2 SYDVKM. The CDR3 spells CASSPGGANEKLFF. CDR3 coding DNA: TGTGCCAGCAGTCCGGGAGGGGCTAATGAAAAACTGTTTTTT.

This clone has only one observation. This chain joins TRBV10-3 and TRBJ1-6, with 7 nucleotides matching TRBD1. The germline V gene has CDR1 ENHRY and CDR2 SYGVKD. V was clipped by 3 bases and J by 5 bases; unmatched bases: 7. This CDR3 region has 16 residues. The CDR3 spells CAISEAGGQNNSPLHF. CDR3 sequence (DNA): TGTGCCATCAGTGAAGCGGGGGGACAGAATAATTCACCCCTCCACTTT.

The V gene is TRBV7-3, the J gene TRBJ2-1, with TRBD1 matching 8 bases. With 2 bases clipped from V and 4 bases from J, the junction kept 4 bases outside the gene matches. CDR3 size: 15 residues. CDR1 is SGHTA, CDR2 FQGTGA, per germline. The CDR3 here is CASSLDRGNYNEQFF. In DNA, the CDR3 is TGTGCCAGCAGCTTAGACAGGGGTAATTACAATGAGCAGTTCTTC.

The gene calls are TRBV7-8 and TRBJ2-1, with no clear D. V lost 0 bases, J lost 7 bases, and 7 bases lay in between. CDR1 is SGHVS and CDR2 is FQNEAQ in the germline V gene. The CDR3 extends over 13 amino acids. The CDR3 spells CASSLAVLNEQFF. The CDR3 DNA is TGTGCCAGCAGCTTAGCTGTCTTAAATGAGCAGTTCTTC.

The chain links TRBV18 to TRBJ2-1; TRBD1 aligns across 9 bases. The V segment lost 4 bases and the J segment 4 bases; nucleotides outside the gene matches: 2. Germline V gene sequence: CDR1 KGHSH, CDR2 LQKENI. The CDR3 has 14 residues. The CDR3 loop reads CASSLGTGYNEQFF. Here the CDR3 DNA reads TGTGCCAGCTCACTCGGGACAGGGTACAATGAGCAGTTCTTC.

By proportion, this clone is hyperexpanded. V is TRBV21-1 and J is TRBJ1-1. TRBV21-1 is reported as a pseudogene. The CDR3 runs 9 residues. The CDR3: CGGLAEAFF. In nucleotides, the CDR3 is TGTGGTGGATTGGCTGAAGCTTTCTTT.

The chain couples TRBV7-2 to TRBJ2-2; TRBD1 aligns across 9 bases. The length of the CDR3 is 15 residues. V lost 5 bases to trimming and J lost 10 bases; unmatched junction nucleotides: 11. CDR1 is SGHTA and CDR2 is FQGNSA in the germline V gene. In DNA form, the CDR3 reads TGTGCCAGCAGCGCCCGGACAGGGGAGGTTGAGGAGCTGTTTTTT. Protein: CASSARTGEVEELFF.

V usage is TRBV5-4 and J usage is TRBJ2-1; D unclear. The V gene lost 5 bases and the J gene lost 6 bases, with 18 bases spanning the gap. Looked up from germline, CDR1 is SGHNT and CDR2 is YYREEE (reference sequence). This CDR3 comprises 15 residues. CDR3 sequence reads: CASRRSGPNSNEQFF. CDR3 bases: TGTGCCAGCAGGCGTTCCGGGCCAAACTCCAATGAGCAGTTCTTC.

The rearrangement links TRBV6-2 or TRBV6-3 to TRBJ2-2; the D is unclear. The germline V and J ends were trimmed by 4 bases and 0 bases, with 9 bases remaining between them. Germline CDR1 MNHEY, CDR2 SVGEGT. The CDR3 consists of 15 residues. The CDR3 region is CASSLRQTNTGELFF. In DNA, the CDR3 is TGTGCCAGCAGTTTGAGGCAGACGAACACCGGGGAGCTGTTTTTT.

Concerning this clone: Relative to the germline gene, one junction end is altered; a read error may explain this. Other DNA variants within this sample encode the same CDR3. This chain uses TRBV30 with TRBJ1-5; tentatively, D is TRBD1 (5 bases). The CDR3 has 13 amino acids. Germline CDR1 is GTSNPN and CDR2 is SVGIG (reference sequence). The CDR3 nucleotides are TGTGCTTGGAGTCAGATCAGGGATCAGCCCCAGCATTTT. Translating it yields CAWSQIRDQPQHF.

This clone was observed a single time. This chain joins TRBV7-9 and TRBJ2-2; TRBD2 aligns across 13 bases. The V segment lost 5 bases and the J segment 6 bases; nucleotides outside the gene matches: 6. Germline V gene data show CDR1 as SEHNR and CDR2 as FQNEAQ (reference sequence). This CDR3 comprises 16 residues. The CDR3 DNA follows: TGTGCCAGCAGCCCTGGACTAGCGGGAGCGGCCGGGGAGCTGTTTTTT. Translated, it gives CASSPGLAGAAGELFF.

The chain couples TRBV5-4 to TRBJ2-7, with 11 bases identical to TRBD2. Trimming at V came to 4 bases and at J to 7 bases, leaving 10 bases not matched to a gene. The CDR3 runs to 15 residues. Germline CDR1 and CDR2: SGHNT and YYREEE (reference sequence). CDR3 nucleotide sequence: TGTGCCAGCAGCAGTAGCGGGAGGGCCCCTCGGGAGCAGTACTTC. Protein: CASSSSGRAPREQYF.

The CDR3 DNA reads as TGTGCCACCAGTGATAACCACAGGGTCGGCGAGAATACGCAGTATTTT. Amino acids: CATSDNHRVGENTQYF. The gene calls are TRBV24-1 and TRBJ2-3; TRBD1 is a possible D gene (6 bases). The CDR3 spans 16 residues. Germline V gives CDR1 KGHDR, CDR2 SFDVKD. V lost 3 bases and J 7 bases, leaving 19 bases between the germline ends.

The chain joins TRBV11-2 to TRBJ1-1, with D uncertain. This CDR3 has 13 residues. CDR1 and CDR2 (germline): SGHAT, FQNNGV. The V and J ends lost 5 bases and 0 bases respectively, with 7 bases between them. This CDR3 is CASSPNMNTEAFF. CDR3 sequence (DNA): TGTGCCAGCAGCCCGAACATGAACACTGAAGCTTTCTTT.